Presented here are 18 T cell receptor beta chains from one specimen sequenced in a study of Graves' ophthalmopathy and Graves' hyperthyroidism. RNA transcripts provided the template for amplifying TCR beta CDR3 regions. HTBI primers served in a first-round RT-PCR, which a second-round multiplex PCR followed. MiXCR was run by TCRdb on the multiplex PCR reads, yielding one entry per CDR3 protein. The sample has some 210,000 distinct CDR3 sequences, roughly 29% seen once. The sequenced material came from peripheral blood. The source of these receptors is a man aged 45-65 years with Graves' ophthalmopathy.

The chain employs TRBV24-1 and TRBJ2-5; the match to TRBD1 covers 10 bases. The CDR3 runs to 16 residues. Germline-derived CDR1 and CDR2 are KGHDR and SFDVKD. V shed 4 bases, J shed 3 bases, and the junction held 7 bases outside the gene matches. The CDR3 region is CATSENPGQGKETQYF. The CDR3 nucleotides are TGTGCCACCAGTGAGAATCCGGGACAGGGGAAAGAGACCCAGTACTTC.

This clonotype was observed many times. The J gene is TRBJ2-7, the V gene TRBV13, with D possibly TRBD2 on 5 matching bases. From germline, CDR1 is PRHDT and CDR2 FYEKMQ (reference sequence). Trimming removed 2 bases from V and 0 bases from J, with 14 bases in between. CDR3 size: 16 residues. The CDR3 DNA sequence: TGTGCCAGCAGCTTACGTCTGGGGAGAAGCTCCTACGAGCAGTACTTC. As protein: CASSLRLGRSSYEQYF.

J is TRBJ2-7 and V is TRBV12-3 or TRBV12-4; TRBD2 matches 12 bases. The V and J ends lost 1 base and 0 bases, in that order; junction bases with no gene match: 4. The CDR3 consists of 17 residues. In DNA, the CDR3 is TGTGCCAGCAGTTTAGGGACTAGCGGGACGAGCTCCTACGAGCAGTACTTC. Translating gives CASSLGTSGTSSYEQYF.

The table lists this clonotype with many counts. This chain links TRBV7-6 with TRBJ2-7, with TRBD1 identical over 7 bases. The CDR3 is made up of 14 amino acids. Trimming removed 5 bases from V and 6 bases from J; junction bases left unmatched: 10. Germline values: CDR1 SGHVS, CDR2 FNYEAQ. Here the CDR3 DNA reads TGTGCCAGCAGCCCTAGGGTCGGGACAGTCGAGCAGTACTTC. Translation gives CASSPRVGTVEQYF.

This clonotype was detected only once. This chain uses TRBV24-1 with TRBJ2-7; D remains unclear. This CDR3 comprises 13 residues. The V end lost 5 bases, the J end lost 2 bases, and 9 bases lay between the germline ends. Germline CDR1 is KGHDR and CDR2 is SFDVKD. The CDR3 sequence: CATSADTTYEQYF. For the CDR3, the DNA is TGTGCCACCAGTGCTGATACAACCTACGAGCAGTACTTC.

At least ten counts were recorded for this clonotype. The genes are TRBV29-1 and TRBJ2-7; D is tentatively TRBD1 or TRBD2 (5 bases each). Trimming cost V 3 bases and J 3 bases, with 15 bases left between them. Per germline, CDR1 SQVTM and CDR2 ANQGSEA. This CDR3 has 14 residues. CDR3 loop: CSVEIGTEGYEQYF. The CDR3 DNA sequence: TGCAGCGTTGAGATCGGGACCGAGGGCTACGAGCAGTACTTC.

This clonotype has ten or more counts. The chain joins TRBV5-1 to TRBJ2-7; either TRBD1 or TRBD2 may supply D (5 bases each). This CDR3 has 14 amino acids. Trimming took off 2 bases at V and 2 bases at J, with 11 bases between the two ends. Per germline, CDR1 SGHRS and CDR2 YFSETQ. For the CDR3, the DNA is TGCGCCAGCAGCTTCCGGGACGGGCCCTACGAGCAGTACTTC. Translating it yields CASSFRDGPYEQYF.

The chain carries TRBV6-5 and TRBJ1-2; D unresolved. Germline loops: CDR1 MNHEY, CDR2 SVGAGI. There are 13 residues in the CDR3. Trimming took off 4 bases at V and 1 base at J, with 7 bases between the two ends. CDR3 sequence reads: CASSSPGNYGYTF. In DNA, the CDR3 is TGTGCCAGCAGTTCCCCGGGTAACTATGGCTACACCTTC.

This clonotype has at least ten counts. This chain joins TRBV3-1 and TRBJ1-6; the D is unclear. Trimming shortened V by 4 bases and J by 9 bases, and 16 bases separated the two germline ends. The CDR3 is 15 residues long. Per germline, CDR1 LGHDT and CDR2 YNNKEL (reference sequence). The CDR3 here is CASSLSPKRGSPLHF. The CDR3, as DNA: TGTGCCAGCAGCCTATCCCCCAAGCGGGGTTCACCCCTCCACTTT.

This clonotype was counted at least ten times. This chain connects TRBV5-1 to TRBJ2-7; TRBD1 matches 10 bases. Germline CDR1 SGHRS, CDR2 YFSETQ. The CDR3 runs to 15 residues. After removal of 4 bases from V and 2 bases from J, the junction contained 6 bases not matched to a gene. This CDR3 reads CASSDQGTGAYEQYF. DNA of the CDR3: TGCGCCAGCAGCGACCAGGGGACAGGGGCCTACGAGCAGTACTTC.

The table lists this clonotype with a count of one. V is TRBV2 and J is TRBJ1-2; tentative D call: TRBD1 (6 bases). The length of the CDR3 is 15 residues. V dropped 5 bases and J dropped 2 bases, with 15 bases sitting between them. The germline V gene has CDR1 SNHLY and CDR2 FYNNEI. The DNA for the CDR3 is TGTGCCAGCAGTCCTAACAGGGATTGGAACTATGGCTACACCTTC. It translates to CASSPNRDWNYGYTF.

The CDR3, as DNA: TGTGCCAGCAGCTTGGCGGGACAGGGGGCCTATGGCTACACCTTC. This translates into CASSLAGQGAYGYTF. The V call is TRBV7-8, the J call TRBJ1-2, with 12 bases matching TRBD1. This CDR3 contains 15 residues. With V trimmed by 3 bases and J by 4 bases, 3 bases remained unmatched. Per the germline V gene, CDR1 is SGHVS and CDR2 is FQNEAQ.

This clonotype has a count of ten or more. CDR3 sequence reads: CASSQVPGYEQYF. CDR3 in DNA: TGTGCCAGCAGCCAAGTCCCAGGGTACGAGCAGTACTTC. The chain joins TRBV3-1 to TRBJ2-7, with D perhaps TRBD1 (5 bases). The germline V and J ends were trimmed by 1 base and 4 bases, with 8 bases remaining between them. This CDR3 has 13 residues. Germline CDR1 is LGHDT and CDR2 is YNNKEL (reference sequence).

This clonotype was counted many times. The chain employs TRBV11-2 and TRBJ2-6, with no clear D. Germline-derived CDR1 and CDR2 are SGHAT and FQNNGV. This CDR3 contains 13 residues. V shed 6 bases and J shed 0 bases, with 3 bases lying between them. The CDR3 DNA follows: TGTGCCAGCAGACCCTCTGGGGCCAACGTCCTGACTTTC. Translating it yields CASRPSGANVLTF.

The chain is built from TRBV20-1 and TRBJ1-1, with D possibly being TRBD1 (5 bases). Germline V gene sequence: CDR1 DFQATT, CDR2 SNEGSKA (reference sequence). The V end lost 6 bases, the J end lost 6 bases, and 20 bases lay between the germline ends. The CDR3 has 14 amino acids. The CDR3 reads CSAHFQGGRSEAFF. DNA of the CDR3: TGCAGTGCCCACTTTCAGGGTGGCAGGTCTGAAGCTTTCTTT.

This clonotype showed up many times. The chain joins TRBV13 to TRBJ2-5, with D perhaps being TRBD1 or TRBD2 (6 bases each). The CDR3 has 16 amino acids. The V gene lost 4 bases and the J gene lost 2 bases, with 17 bases spanning the gap. Looked up from germline, CDR1 is PRHDT and CDR2 is FYEKMQ (reference sequence). CDR3 sequence reads: CASSSRLRDTQETQYF. DNA for the CDR3: TGTGCCAGCAGCTCAAGGTTGCGGGACACACAAGAGACCCAGTACTTC.

The sample holds many counts of this clonotype. The CDR3 region is CASGSDMNVYGYTF. The CDR3 nucleotides are TGTGCTAGTGGTTCAGACATGAACGTCTATGGCTACACCTTC. V usage is TRBV12-5 and J usage is TRBJ1-2, with D uncertain. Germline V gene data show CDR1 as LGHNT and CDR2 as FRNRAP. Trimming removed 4 bases from V and 4 bases from J, with 13 bases in between. The length of the CDR3 is 14 residues.

There are many counts of this clonotype. This sequence joins TRBV7-9 and TRBJ1-3; no clear D gene. The germline V and J ends were trimmed by 5 bases and 0 bases, with 8 bases remaining between them. This CDR3 is 14 amino acids long. The germline gives CDR1 SEHNR, CDR2 FQNEAQ (reference sequence). The CDR3 DNA is TGTGCCAGCAGCGCCGTCACCTCTGGAAACACCATATATTTT. Protein sequence: CASSAVTSGNTIYF.